A single sample is the source of the 9 T cell receptor beta chains below, sequenced in a study of cytomegalovirus exposure and HLA in healthy donors. Profiled with immunoSEQ multiplex PCR; TCRdb holds only in-frame clones, not every one. The data hold 210,000 or so clones, with about 90% observed a single time. The material sequenced was PBMCs. The origin of the receptors is a young woman in good health and CMV-seronegative.

The chain has TRBV7-8 and TRBJ2-1; the D gene is possibly TRBD2 (5 bases). V lost 6 bases, J lost 9 bases, and 21 bases lay in between. Germline V gives CDR1 SGHVS, CDR2 FQNEAQ. The CDR3 contains 15 residues. The CDR3 sequence: CASRYRRGQVGEQFF. The CDR3 DNA sequence: TGTGCCAGCAGATATAGACGCGGGCAGGTGGGTGAGCAGTTCTTC.

The chain is built from TRBV11-2 and TRBJ2-3; D is unclear. The CDR3 extends over 14 amino acids. Germline CDR1 SGHAT, CDR2 FQNNGV. V was clipped by 5 bases and J by 0 bases, with 9 bases between them. The CDR3 bases are TGTGCCAGCAGCAACGTGGCTAGCACAGATACGCAGTATTTT. Its translation is CASSNVASTDTQYF.

This clone was counted once. J is TRBJ2-6 and V is TRBV7-9; 12 bases agree with TRBD2. With V trimmed by 11 bases and J by 0 bases, 11 bases remained unmatched. This CDR3 has 18 residues. Looked up from germline, CDR1 is SEHNR and CDR2 is FQNEAQ (reference sequence). In DNA, the CDR3 is TGTGCCGGCCCTAGCGGGAGGGCCTCTAACTCTGGGGCCAACGTCCTGACTTTC. It is translated as CAGPSGRASNSGANVLTF.

The count of this clone is one. J is TRBJ2-3 and V is TRBV5-8; D may be TRBD1 (6 bases). V was trimmed by 0 bases and J by 2 bases, leaving 13 bases between them. Germline V lookup: CDR1 SGHTS, CDR2 YDEGEE. The CDR3 is 16 residues long. This chain's CDR3 is CASSLGRQGHTDTQYF. CDR3 nucleotides: TGTGCCAGCAGCTTGGGGCGCCAGGGACACACAGATACGCAGTATTTT.

This clone was recorded once. The chain uses TRBV13 and TRBJ1-2, with a weak D call TRBD1 (5 bases). Germline V gene lookup returns CDR1 PRHDT and CDR2 FYEKMQ (reference sequence). Trimming removed 2 bases from V and 1 base from J, with 35 bases in between. This CDR3 has 23 residues. The CDR3 bases are TGTGCCAGCAGCTTAATGCCGCCGATTGAAGTCGCGACCCGAAAACAGGATAACTATGGCTACACCTTC. Its translation: CASSLMPPIEVATRKQDNYGYTF.

J is TRBJ2-1 and V is TRBV9; 8 bases map to TRBD2. CDR1 and CDR2 from the germline V gene are SGDLS and YYNGEE. This CDR3 region has 14 residues. After removal of 3 bases from V and 9 bases from J, the junction contained 8 bases not matched to a gene. CDR3: CASSGATSAGEQFF. The CDR3, as DNA: TGTGCCAGCAGCGGAGCGACTAGCGCGGGTGAGCAGTTCTTC. Drawing the rest from reference TRBV9 and TRBJ2-1, the complete variable domain is DSGVTQTPKHLITATGQRVTLRCSPRSGDLSVYWYQQSLDQGLQFLIQYYNGEERAKGNILERFSAQQFPDLHSELNLSSLELGDSALYFCASSGATSAGEQFFGPGTRLTVL.

The V gene is TRBV2, the J gene TRBJ2-7; no reliable D call. The CDR3 has 11 amino acids. V was clipped by 6 bases and J by 1 base, with 4 bases between them. Germline V gives CDR1 SNHLY, CDR2 FYNNEI. The CDR3 reads CASSSSYEQYF. CDR3 nucleotide sequence: TGTGCCAGCAGCTCTTCCTACGAGCAGTACTTC.

CDR3 amino acids: CASSLGGLAGYSTDTQYF. Here the CDR3 DNA reads TGTGCCAGCAGTTTAGGGGGACTAGCGGGCTATAGCACAGATACGCAGTATTTT. V and J are TRBV27 and TRBJ2-3; 12 bases fit TRBD2. Germline loops: CDR1 MNHEY, CDR2 SMNVEV (reference sequence). With 2 bases clipped from V and 0 bases from J, the junction kept 6 bases outside the gene matches. The CDR3 length is 18 residues.

The rearrangement links TRBV7-2 to TRBJ1-5; D not certain. V lost 9 bases and J 3 bases, leaving 9 bases between the germline ends. This CDR3 is built from 12 residues. CDR1 and CDR2 from the germline V gene are SGHTA and FQGNSA. The DNA of the CDR3 is TGTGCCAGTGGACGGGACAATCAGCCCCAGCATTTT. Protein product: CASGRDNQPQHF.